A selection of T cell receptor beta chains follows, all from one sample in a study of regulatory T cells in long-lasting Graves disease. TCRdb re-called the multiplex PCR reads with MiXCR, one entry per CDR3 protein. The sample yields around 400,000 distinct CDR3 sequences, about 21% seen once. The sample in question was peripheral blood mononuclear cells (PBMCs), obtained when the disease was refractory, from a patient treated with antithyroid drugs. Every receptor here comes from a female donor with Graves disease. Both conserved end residues are part of each CDR3. A D gene is named only where the DNA matches it firmly. Where a row states a size, it is once, few, many or the class of an expanded clone; other rows omit it.

.	TRBV24-1	TRBD1	TRBJ2-1	CATSDAAPGQGRIGSYNEQFF	TGTGCCACCAGTGACGCTGCCCCGGGACAGGGTCGGATAGGCTCCTACAATGAGCAGTTCTTC
few	TRBV20-1	.	TRBJ2-1	CSASQLRAYNEQFF	TGCAGTGCTAGTCAGCTGCGAGCCTACAATGAGCAGTTCTTC
.	TRBV29-1	TRBD1	TRBJ2-1	CSVDRGRGSYNEQFF	TGCAGCGTCGACAGGGGCCGGGGCTCCTACAATGAGCAGTTCTTC
.	TRBV25-1	TRBD1	TRBJ1-3	CASSVSRDRGGNTIYF	TGTGCCAGCAGTGTATCGCGGGACAGGGGAGGAAACACCATATATTTT
many	TRBV11-2	.	TRBJ1-2	CASSFGRNGYTF	TGTGCCAGCAGCTTCGGGCGGAATGGCTACACCTTC
.	TRBV2	TRBD2	TRBJ2-1	CASSDLSGTSGTYEQFF	TGTGCCAGCAGTGATCTCTCCGGGACTAGCGGTACCTATGAGCAGTTCTTC
many	TRBV7-6	TRBD1	TRBJ2-7	CASSLTGGLGIGSYEQYF	TGTGCCAGCAGCTTGACAGGGGGGTTAGGTATTGGTTCCTACGAGCAGTACTTC
.	TRBV18	TRBD2	TRBJ2-5	CASSPEIAGDETQYF	TGTGCCAGCTCACCAGAGATAGCGGGAGATGAGACCCAGTACTTC
many	TRBV20-1	TRBD1	TRBJ1-1	CSARARDRENEAFF	TGCAGTGCTAGAGCCCGGGACAGGGAAAACGAAGCTTTCTTT
many	TRBV28	.	TRBJ2-1	CASSFGGAEHNEQFF	TGTGCCAGCAGTTTCGGTGGAGCTGAACACAATGAGCAGTTCTTC
.	TRBV10-3	TRBD2	TRBJ2-5	CAFRGTSASQETQYF	TGTGCCTTCAGGGGGACTAGCGCCTCACAAGAGACCCAGTACTTC
.	TRBV6-5	.	TRBJ2-3	CASSYRHTSTDTQYF	TGTGCCAGCAGTTACAGGCATACTAGCACAGATACGCAGTATTTT
.	TRBV25-1	TRBD2	TRBJ2-3	CASRRSGLAGNTDTQYF	TGTGCCAGCAGGAGGTCTGGACTAGCGGGGAACACAGATACGCAGTATTTT